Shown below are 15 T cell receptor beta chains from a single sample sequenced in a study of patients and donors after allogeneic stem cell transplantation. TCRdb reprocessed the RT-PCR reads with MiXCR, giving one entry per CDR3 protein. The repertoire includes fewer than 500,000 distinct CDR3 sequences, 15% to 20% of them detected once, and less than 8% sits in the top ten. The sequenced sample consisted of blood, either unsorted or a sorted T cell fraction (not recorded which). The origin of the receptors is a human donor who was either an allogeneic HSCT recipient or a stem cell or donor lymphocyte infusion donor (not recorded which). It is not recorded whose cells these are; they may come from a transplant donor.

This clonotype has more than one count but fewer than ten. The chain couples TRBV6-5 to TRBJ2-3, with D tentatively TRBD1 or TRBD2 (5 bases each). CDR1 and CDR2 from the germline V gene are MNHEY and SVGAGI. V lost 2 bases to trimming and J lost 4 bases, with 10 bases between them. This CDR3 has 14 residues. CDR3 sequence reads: CASSYGRESDTQYF. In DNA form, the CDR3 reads TGTGCCAGCAGTTACGGCAGGGAGTCAGATACGCAGTATTTT.

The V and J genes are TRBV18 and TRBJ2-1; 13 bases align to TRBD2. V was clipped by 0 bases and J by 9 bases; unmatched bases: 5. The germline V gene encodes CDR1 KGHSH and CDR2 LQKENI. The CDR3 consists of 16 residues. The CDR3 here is CASSPPVGLAGIEQFF. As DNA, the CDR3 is TGTGCCAGCTCACCACCGGTGGGACTAGCGGGGATTGAGCAGTTCTTC.

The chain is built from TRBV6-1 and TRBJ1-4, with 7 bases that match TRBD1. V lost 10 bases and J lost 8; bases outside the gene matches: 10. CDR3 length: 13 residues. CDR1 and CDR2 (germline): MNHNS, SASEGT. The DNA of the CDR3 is TGTGCCACTTCCAGGGGGGCGAAAGAAAAACTGTTTTTT. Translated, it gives CATSRGAKEKLFF.

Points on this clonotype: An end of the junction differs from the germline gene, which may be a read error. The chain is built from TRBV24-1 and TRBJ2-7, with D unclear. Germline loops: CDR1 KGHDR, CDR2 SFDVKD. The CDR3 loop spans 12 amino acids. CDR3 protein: CATSGLMGEQYF. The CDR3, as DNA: TGTGCCACCAGTGGTTTGATGGGGGAGCAGTACTTC.

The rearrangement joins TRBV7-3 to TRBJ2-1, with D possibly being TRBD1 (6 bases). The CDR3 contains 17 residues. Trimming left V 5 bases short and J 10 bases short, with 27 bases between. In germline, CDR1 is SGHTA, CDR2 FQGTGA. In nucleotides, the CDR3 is TGTGCCAGCAGCATCCCCCACAGGGTTTGTACCACCCCAGAGCAGTTCTTC. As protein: CASSIPHRVCTTPEQFF.

CDR3 sequence reads: CATKSRDVADTQYF. The CDR3, as DNA: TGTGCCACCAAAAGCCGGGACGTCGCAGATACGCAGTATTTT. The V call is TRBV24-1, the J call TRBJ2-3; D may correspond to TRBD1 or TRBD2 (5 bases each). V was trimmed by 8 bases and J by 4 bases, leaving 15 bases between them. The CDR3 loop spans 14 amino acids. The germline V gene has CDR1 KGHDR and CDR2 SFDVKD.

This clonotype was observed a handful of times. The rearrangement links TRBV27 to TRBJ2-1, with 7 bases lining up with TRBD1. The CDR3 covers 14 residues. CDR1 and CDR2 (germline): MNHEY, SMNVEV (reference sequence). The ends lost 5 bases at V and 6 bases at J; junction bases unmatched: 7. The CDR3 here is CASSQLPGGNEQFF. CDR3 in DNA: TGTGCCAGCAGTCAATTGCCAGGGGGCAATGAGCAGTTCTTC.

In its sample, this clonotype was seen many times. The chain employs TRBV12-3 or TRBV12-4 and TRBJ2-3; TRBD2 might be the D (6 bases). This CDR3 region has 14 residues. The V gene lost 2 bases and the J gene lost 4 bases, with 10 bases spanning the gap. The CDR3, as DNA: TGTGCCAGCAGTTTACAGGGAGGTGCAGATACGCAGTATTTT. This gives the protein CASSLQGGADTQYF.

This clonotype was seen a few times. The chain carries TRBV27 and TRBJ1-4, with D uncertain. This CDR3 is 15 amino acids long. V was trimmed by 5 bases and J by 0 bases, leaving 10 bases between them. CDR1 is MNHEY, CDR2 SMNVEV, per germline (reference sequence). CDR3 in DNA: TGTGCCAGCAGTAGCCTCCGTGCAACTAATGAAAAACTGTTTTTT. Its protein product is CASSSLRATNEKLFF.

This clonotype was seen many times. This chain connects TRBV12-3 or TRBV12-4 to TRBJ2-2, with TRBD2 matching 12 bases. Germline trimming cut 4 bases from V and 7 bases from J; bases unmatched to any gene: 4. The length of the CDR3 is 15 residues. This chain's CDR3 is CASSWTSGVGGELFF. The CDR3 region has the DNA TGTGCCAGCAGTTGGACTAGCGGGGTTGGCGGGGAGCTGTTTTTT.

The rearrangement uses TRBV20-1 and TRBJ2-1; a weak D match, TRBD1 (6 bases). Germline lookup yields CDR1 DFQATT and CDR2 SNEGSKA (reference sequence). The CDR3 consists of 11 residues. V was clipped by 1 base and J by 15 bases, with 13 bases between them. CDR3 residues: CSARAPWGRFF. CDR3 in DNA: TGCAGTGCTAGAGCCCCTTGGGGGCGGTTCTTC.

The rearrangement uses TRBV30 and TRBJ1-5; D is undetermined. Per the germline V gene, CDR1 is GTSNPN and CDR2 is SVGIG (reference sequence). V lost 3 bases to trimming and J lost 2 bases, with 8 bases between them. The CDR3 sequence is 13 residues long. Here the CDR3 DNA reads TGTGCCTGGAGCCCAAAGGGCAATCAGCCCCAGCATTTT. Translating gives CAWSPKGNQPQHF.

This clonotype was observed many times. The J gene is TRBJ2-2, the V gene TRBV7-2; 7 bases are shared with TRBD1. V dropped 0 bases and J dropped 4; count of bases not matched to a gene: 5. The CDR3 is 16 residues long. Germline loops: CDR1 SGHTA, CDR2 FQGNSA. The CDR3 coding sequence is TGTGCCAGCAGCTTAGCGCGACCAGGGGGCACCGGGGAGCTGTTTTTT. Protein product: CASSLARPGGTGELFF.

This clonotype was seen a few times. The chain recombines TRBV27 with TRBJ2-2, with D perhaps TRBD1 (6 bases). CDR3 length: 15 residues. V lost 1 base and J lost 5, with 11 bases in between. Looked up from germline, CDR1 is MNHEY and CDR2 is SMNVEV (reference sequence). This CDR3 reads CASSLFLTGTGELFF. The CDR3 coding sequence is TGTGCCAGCAGTTTATTCCTTACAGGGACCGGGGAGCTGTTTTTT.

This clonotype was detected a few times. In DNA, the CDR3 is TGCAGTGCTACAATTTTCAGGACTGAAGCTTTCTTT. The encoded protein is CSATIFRTEAFF. This chain links TRBV20-1 with TRBJ1-1; no clear D gene. This CDR3 has 12 residues. Germline CDR1 is DFQATT and CDR2 is SNEGSKA (reference sequence). Between the trimmed V and J ends, which lost 4 bases and 5 bases, there was a span of 11 bases.